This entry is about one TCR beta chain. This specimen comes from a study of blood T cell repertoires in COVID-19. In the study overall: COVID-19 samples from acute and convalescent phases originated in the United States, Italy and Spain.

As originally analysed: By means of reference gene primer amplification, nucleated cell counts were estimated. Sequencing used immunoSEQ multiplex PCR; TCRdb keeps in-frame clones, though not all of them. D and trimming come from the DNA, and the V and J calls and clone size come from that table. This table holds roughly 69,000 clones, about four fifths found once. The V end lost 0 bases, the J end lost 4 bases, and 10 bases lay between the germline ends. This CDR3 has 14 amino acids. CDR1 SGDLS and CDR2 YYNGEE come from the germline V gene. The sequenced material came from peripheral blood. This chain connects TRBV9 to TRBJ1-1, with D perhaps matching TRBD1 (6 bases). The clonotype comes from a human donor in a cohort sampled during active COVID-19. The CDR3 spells CASSVAGAGTEAFF. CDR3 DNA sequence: TGTGCCAGCAGCGTAGCAGGGGCCGGCACTGAAGCTTTCTTT.